The rows below give T cell receptor beta chains drawn from one sample of a study of blood T cell repertoires in COVID-19. The data were produced by immunoSEQ multiplex PCR, yet TCRdb's version contains in-frame clones alone and is incomplete. The repertoire has some 80,000 clones, about 89% of them found once; the top ten carry approximately 4.4%. The sequenced material came from peripheral blood. These receptors were taken from a man aged 50 to 60 with active or convalescent COVID-19. Both conserved end residues are part of each CDR3. Fields, in order: V gene, clone size, J gene, D gene, CDR3 DNA, CDR3 protein. The D gene is left open where the match is weak. Part of the rows lack a size; the others show once, few, many or a class for expanded clones.

V gene: TRBV10-3; clone size: -; J gene: TRBJ2-2; D gene: TRBD1; CDR3 DNA: TGTGCCATCAGTGAGTCAGGACAGGGAATGGCGAACACCGGGGAGCTGTTTTTT; CDR3 protein: CAISESGQGMANTGELFF
V gene: TRBV6-6; clone size: -; J gene: TRBJ2-1; D gene: -; CDR3 DNA: TGTGCCAGCAGTTCCCTGGCAGGGGGGCATGAGCAGTTCTTC; CDR3 protein: CASSSLAGGHEQFF
V gene: TRBV27; clone size: -; J gene: TRBJ2-7; D gene: -; CDR3 DNA: TGTGCCAGCAGTTCTCCCGCGAGGGAGCAGTACTTC; CDR3 protein: CASSSPAREQYF
V gene: TRBV9; clone size: -; J gene: TRBJ1-2; D gene: -; CDR3 DNA: TGTGCCAGCAGCGTAGGACATCCCACCGGGACACACACCTTC; CDR3 protein: CASSVGHPTGTHTF
V gene: TRBV5-1; clone size: -; J gene: TRBJ1-1; D gene: TRBD1; CDR3 DNA: TGCGCCAGCACCCCGGGACAGGGTGGAACTGAAGCTTTCTTT; CDR3 protein: CASTPGQGGTEAFF
V gene: TRBV25-1; clone size: -; J gene: TRBJ2-5; D gene: TRBD2; CDR3 DNA: TGTGCCAGCAGTGTAGGGACTAGCCTCGGGACCCAGTACTTC; CDR3 protein: CASSVGTSLGTQYF
V gene: TRBV10-3; clone size: -; J gene: TRBJ2-2; D gene: -; CDR3 DNA: TGTGCCAGCGGGACAGTCGACACCGGGGAGCTGTTTTTT; CDR3 protein: CASGTVDTGELFF
V gene: TRBV28; clone size: -; J gene: TRBJ2-2; D gene: TRBD1; CDR3 DNA: TGTGCCAGCAAGGGACAGGGGGTGGGTGAAACCGGGGAGCTGTTTTTT; CDR3 protein: CASKGQGVGETGELFF
V gene: TRBV5-4; clone size: -; J gene: TRBJ2-3; D gene: -; CDR3 DNA: TGTGCCAGCAGCGTTAATAGCGGCACAGATACGCAGTATTTT; CDR3 protein: CASSVNSGTDTQYF
V gene: TRBV3-1/TRBV3-2; clone size: -; J gene: TRBJ2-5; D gene: -; CDR3 DNA: TGTGCCAGCAGCCAAGCGACTAGTGGAAAAGAGACCCAGTACTTC; CDR3 protein: CASSQATSGKETQYF
V gene: TRBV5-5; clone size: -; J gene: TRBJ2-1; D gene: -; CDR3 DNA: TGTGCCAGCAGCTTCCGGGACTCTTCCTACAATGAGCAGTTCTTC; CDR3 protein: CASSFRDSSYNEQFF
V gene: TRBV11-2; clone size: once; J gene: TRBJ2-3; D gene: TRBD2; CDR3 DNA: TGTGCCAGCAGCCCCCAACGAGCGGGGGTAGATACGCAGTATTTT; CDR3 protein: CASSPQRAGVDTQYF
V gene: TRBV5-1; clone size: -; J gene: TRBJ1-5; D gene: -; CDR3 DNA: TGCGCCAGCAGCCTACAGGGTGGCCATAATCAGCCCCAGCATTTT; CDR3 protein: CASSLQGGHNQPQHF
V gene: TRBV28; clone size: -; J gene: TRBJ1-6; D gene: -; CDR3 DNA: TGTGCCAGCAGCTGGGGCGACAGAGTTAATTCACCCCTCCACTTT; CDR3 protein: CASSWGDRVNSPLHF
V gene: TRBV6-6; clone size: once; J gene: TRBJ2-2; D gene: TRBD1; CDR3 DNA: TGTGCCAGCAGTTTAACAGGGGGCGCTGACACCGGGGAGCTGTTTTTT; CDR3 protein: CASSLTGGADTGELFF
V gene: TRBV5-1; clone size: -; J gene: TRBJ2-3; D gene: TRBD1; CDR3 DNA: TGCGCCAGCAGCAGGTCCGGGACAGGGGGAGGCACAGATACGCAGTATTTT; CDR3 protein: CASSRSGTGGGTDTQYF
V gene: TRBV4-3; clone size: -; J gene: TRBJ2-2; D gene: TRBD1; CDR3 DNA: TGCGCCAGCAGCCAAGACGGCAGGGGGACCGGGGAGCTGTTTTTT; CDR3 protein: CASSQDGRGTGELFF
V gene: TRBV19; clone size: -; J gene: TRBJ1-1; D gene: -; CDR3 DNA: TGTGCCAGTTCAGGGACAAACACTGAAGCTTTCTTT; CDR3 protein: CASSGTNTEAFF
V gene: TRBV4-3; clone size: -; J gene: TRBJ1-3; D gene: -; CDR3 DNA: TGCGCCAGCAGCCAAGATCTTCGAGGAGCAAACACCATATATTTT; CDR3 protein: CASSQDLRGANTIYF
V gene: TRBV5-4; clone size: -; J gene: TRBJ2-2; D gene: TRBD2; CDR3 DNA: TGTGCCAGCAGCATGACTAGCGGGGGGACCGGGGAGCTGTTTTTT; CDR3 protein: CASSMTSGGTGELFF
V gene: TRBV18; clone size: -; J gene: TRBJ2-1; D gene: TRBD2; CDR3 DNA: TGTGCCAGCTCACCGTTTGGGACTAGCGGGCGATACAATGAGCAGTTCTTC; CDR3 protein: CASSPFGTSGRYNEQFF
V gene: TRBV27; clone size: -; J gene: TRBJ2-1; D gene: TRBD1; CDR3 DNA: TGTGCCAGCAGTCCGGACAGGGAACCCTACAATGAGCAGTTCTTC; CDR3 protein: CASSPDREPYNEQFF
V gene: TRBV3-1/TRBV3-2; clone size: many; J gene: TRBJ1-2; D gene: TRBD1; CDR3 DNA: TGTGCCAGCAGGCGACAGGGATATGGCTACACCTTC; CDR3 protein: CASRRQGYGYTF
V gene: TRBV4-1; clone size: -; J gene: TRBJ2-5; D gene: TRBD2; CDR3 DNA: TGCGCCAGCAGCCAAGGGGGGGGTCGGACCCAGTACTTC; CDR3 protein: CASSQGGGRTQYF
V gene: TRBV27; clone size: -; J gene: TRBJ2-5; D gene: -; CDR3 DNA: TGTGCCAGCAGTTTTTGGCGGGGGCTAGGGATAGAGACCCAGTACTTC; CDR3 protein: CASSFWRGLGIETQYF
V gene: TRBV18; clone size: -; J gene: TRBJ1-1; D gene: -; CDR3 DNA: TGTGCCAGCTCACCACGGGCGCTGAACACTGAAGCTTTCTTT; CDR3 protein: CASSPRALNTEAFF
V gene: TRBV19; clone size: -; J gene: TRBJ1-1; D gene: -; CDR3 DNA: TGTGCCAGTAAGCGGGGGGCGGCGAACACTGAAGCTTTCTTT; CDR3 protein: CASKRGAANTEAFF
V gene: TRBV23-1; clone size: -; J gene: TRBJ2-7; D gene: TRBD1; CDR3 DNA: TGCGCCAGCAGTCAAATAGGGACAGGGACCTACGAGCAGTACTTC; CDR3 protein: CASSQIGTGTYEQYF
V gene: TRBV6-4; clone size: -; J gene: TRBJ2-5; D gene: TRBD2; CDR3 DNA: TGTGCCAGCCAAGGACTAGCGGGGGACCCTCAAGAGACCCAGTACTTC; CDR3 protein: CASQGLAGDPQETQYF
V gene: TRBV19; clone size: -; J gene: TRBJ2-3; D gene: -; CDR3 DNA: TGTGCCAGTAGTCTCAGGGGCGGACTAGGGCCCTCACAAGATACGCAGTATTTT; CDR3 protein: CASSLRGGLGPSQDTQYF
V gene: TRBV6-5; clone size: -; J gene: TRBJ1-5; D gene: TRBD1; CDR3 DNA: TGTGCCAGCAGTCGCGGACAGGGGAATCAGCCCCAGCATTTT; CDR3 protein: CASSRGQGNQPQHF
V gene: TRBV5-1; clone size: -; J gene: TRBJ2-2; D gene: TRBD1; CDR3 DNA: TGCGCCAGCAGCTTGTTGGGGACAGGTAACACCGGGGAGCTGTTTTTT; CDR3 protein: CASSLLGTGNTGELFF
V gene: TRBV9; clone size: few; J gene: TRBJ1-4; D gene: -; CDR3 DNA: TGTGCCAGCAGCGTAGCTCCCCTAGATGAAAAACTGTTTTTT; CDR3 protein: CASSVAPLDEKLFF
V gene: TRBV6-2/TRBV6-3; clone size: -; J gene: TRBJ2-3; D gene: -; CDR3 DNA: TGTGCCAGCAGTTACGACAGCTACTTTAGCGGTGATACGCAGTATTTT; CDR3 protein: CASSYDSYFSGDTQYF
V gene: TRBV11-2; clone size: -; J gene: TRBJ1-1; D gene: -; CDR3 DNA: TGTGCCAGCAGCTCCCTGAGTGGTCCCCTCGGTGAAGCTTTCTTT; CDR3 protein: CASSSLSGPLGEAFF
V gene: TRBV6-5; clone size: -; J gene: TRBJ1-1; D gene: TRBD1; CDR3 DNA: TGTGCCAGCAGCCGTGACAGGGGCCCTGAAGCTTTCTTT; CDR3 protein: CASSRDRGPEAFF
V gene: TRBV3-1/TRBV3-2; clone size: -; J gene: TRBJ1-4; D gene: -; CDR3 DNA: TGTGCCAGCAGCCAAGATTGGGCAGGGGTTTCGCCTAATGAAAAACTGTTTTTT; CDR3 protein: CASSQDWAGVSPNEKLFF
V gene: TRBV28; clone size: -; J gene: TRBJ1-1; D gene: TRBD1; CDR3 DNA: TGTGCCAGCAGTTTACCCGTGGGACAGGGGAGCCCTGAAGCTTTCTTT; CDR3 protein: CASSLPVGQGSPEAFF
V gene: TRBV24-1; clone size: -; J gene: TRBJ2-2; D gene: -; CDR3 DNA: TGTGCCACCAGTGAGTCCGGGTTAAACACCGGGGAGCTGTTTTTT; CDR3 protein: CATSESGLNTGELFF
V gene: TRBV3-1/TRBV3-2; clone size: -; J gene: TRBJ2-5; D gene: -; CDR3 DNA: TGTGCCAGCAGCCAAGATCGGGGGGCTCAAGAGACCCAGTACTTC; CDR3 protein: CASSQDRGAQETQYF
V gene: TRBV4-1; clone size: -; J gene: TRBJ2-1; D gene: -; CDR3 DNA: TGCGCCAGCAGCCAAGATCGGAGTACCTACAATGAGCAGTTCTTC; CDR3 protein: CASSQDRSTYNEQFF
V gene: TRBV11-2; clone size: few; J gene: TRBJ2-2; D gene: TRBD2; CDR3 DNA: TGTGCCAGCAGCCGGACTAGCGGGGGGAACACCGGGGAGCTGTTTTTT; CDR3 protein: CASSRTSGGNTGELFF
V gene: TRBV2; clone size: once; J gene: TRBJ2-3; D gene: -; CDR3 DNA: TGTGCCAGCAGTGAAGCTAGTACTCGAGCTACGCAGTATTTT; CDR3 protein: CASSEASTRATQYF
V gene: TRBV18; clone size: -; J gene: TRBJ2-2; D gene: TRBD2; CDR3 DNA: TGTGCCAGCTCACCCGCGGTAGGACTAGCGGGGGATTCCGACACCGGGGAGCTGTTTTTT; CDR3 protein: CASSPAVGLAGDSDTGELFF
V gene: TRBV18; clone size: -; J gene: TRBJ1-5; D gene: -; CDR3 DNA: TGTGCCAGCTCAACTGGGACAACTGGGGGTCAGCCCCAGCATTTT; CDR3 protein: CASSTGTTGGQPQHF
V gene: TRBV30; clone size: -; J gene: TRBJ1-5; D gene: -; CDR3 DNA: TGTGCCTGGAGCCCCGGGGGCAATCAGCCCCAGCATTTT; CDR3 protein: CAWSPGGNQPQHF
V gene: TRBV28; clone size: -; J gene: TRBJ1-1; D gene: -; CDR3 DNA: TGTGCCAGCAGTGCTCTTACAGGAAGCACTGAAGCTTTCTTT; CDR3 protein: CASSALTGSTEAFF
V gene: TRBV25-1; clone size: -; J gene: TRBJ1-2; D gene: TRBD1; CDR3 DNA: TGTGCCAGCAGTCGTCCCGGGACAGAAATCTATGGCTACACCTTC; CDR3 protein: CASSRPGTEIYGYTF
V gene: TRBV2; clone size: -; J gene: TRBJ1-5; D gene: -; CDR3 DNA: TGTGCCAGCAACGGGGTCGGTCAGCCCCAGCATTTT; CDR3 protein: CASNGVGQPQHF
V gene: TRBV5-1; clone size: -; J gene: TRBJ2-2; D gene: -; CDR3 DNA: TGCGCCAGCAGCCTACAGGGCACTAACACCGGGGAGCTGTTTTTT; CDR3 protein: CASSLQGTNTGELFF
V gene: TRBV19; clone size: -; J gene: TRBJ1-2; D gene: -; CDR3 DNA: TGTGCCAGTACCGAACAGGGTCCAAACTATGGCTACACCTTC; CDR3 protein: CASTEQGPNYGYTF
V gene: TRBV6-5; clone size: once; J gene: TRBJ2-6; D gene: TRBD2; CDR3 DNA: TGTGCCAGCAGTTACTCGGGAGGGGCCGGGGCCAACGTCCTGACTTTC; CDR3 protein: CASSYSGGAGANVLTF
V gene: TRBV6-5; clone size: -; J gene: TRBJ2-3; D gene: TRBD1; CDR3 DNA: TGTGCCAGCAGTACAGGGGGTGACACAGATACGCAGTATTTT; CDR3 protein: CASSTGGDTDTQYF
V gene: TRBV15; clone size: once; J gene: TRBJ2-7; D gene: TRBD1; CDR3 DNA: TGTGCCACCAGCAGAGATCAAGGGACAGCCTACGAGCAGTACTTC; CDR3 protein: CATSRDQGTAYEQYF
V gene: TRBV18; clone size: -; J gene: TRBJ2-2; D gene: TRBD2; CDR3 DNA: TGTGCCAGCTCACCCTCTATGGCGGGGGTAGACACCGGGGAGCTGTTTTTT; CDR3 protein: CASSPSMAGVDTGELFF